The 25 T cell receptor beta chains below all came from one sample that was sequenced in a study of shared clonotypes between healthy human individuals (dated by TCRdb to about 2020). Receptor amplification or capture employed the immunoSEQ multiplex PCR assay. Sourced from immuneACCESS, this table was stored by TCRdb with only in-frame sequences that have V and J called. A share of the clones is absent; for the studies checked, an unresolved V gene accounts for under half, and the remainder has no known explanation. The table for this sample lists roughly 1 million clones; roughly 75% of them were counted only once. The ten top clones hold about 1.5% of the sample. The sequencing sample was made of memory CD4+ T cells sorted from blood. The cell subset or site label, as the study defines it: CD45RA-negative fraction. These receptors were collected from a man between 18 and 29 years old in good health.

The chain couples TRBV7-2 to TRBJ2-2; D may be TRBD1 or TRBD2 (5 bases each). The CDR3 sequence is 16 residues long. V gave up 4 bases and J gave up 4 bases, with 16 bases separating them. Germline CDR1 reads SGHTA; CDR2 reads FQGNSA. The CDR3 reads CASSSRTTGSTGELFF. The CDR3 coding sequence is TGTGCCAGCAGCTCCCGGACAACGGGGTCCACCGGGGAGCTGTTTTTT.

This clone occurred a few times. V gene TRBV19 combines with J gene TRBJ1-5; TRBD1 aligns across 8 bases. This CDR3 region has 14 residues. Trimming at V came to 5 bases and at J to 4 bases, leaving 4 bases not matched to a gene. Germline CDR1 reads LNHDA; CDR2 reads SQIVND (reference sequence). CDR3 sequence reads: CASSGRQGNQPQHF. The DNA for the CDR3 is TGTGCCAGTAGTGGTCGACAGGGGAATCAGCCCCAGCATTTT.

CDR3 in DNA: TGTGCCAGCAGGGAACAGGGTTTGGGCTATGGCTACACCTTC. This translates into CASREQGLGYGYTF. The chain is built from TRBV2 and TRBJ1-2; D might be TRBD1 (6 bases). The CDR3 is 14 residues long. Trimming cost V 6 bases and J 4 bases, with 15 bases left between them. Germline V lookup: CDR1 SNHLY, CDR2 FYNNEI. Complete variable domain (other parts from reference TRBV2 and TRBJ1-2): EPEVTQTPSHQVTQMGQEVILRCVPISNHLYFYWYRQILGQKVEFLVSFYNNEISEKSEIFDDQFSVERPDGSNFTLKIRSTKLEDSAMYFCASREQGLGYGYTFGSGTRLTVV.

CDR3 nucleotides: TGTGCCAGCAGCAAAGTTTCAGCTCGAGGGGAGGAGGATGAAGCTTTCTTT. Translated, it gives CASSKVSARGEEDEAFF. The rearrangement uses TRBV21-1 and TRBJ1-1. TRBV21-1 is tagged as a pseudogene. There are 17 residues in the CDR3.

The CDR3 reads CASSINRDNQPQHF. Written as DNA, the CDR3 is TGTGCCAGTAGTATCAACAGGGACAATCAGCCCCAGCATTTT. The chain combines TRBV19 with TRBJ1-5; tentatively, D is TRBD1 (6 bases). This CDR3 is 14 amino acids long. V was trimmed by 3 bases and J by 3 bases, leaving 9 bases between them. Germline V gene data show CDR1 as LNHDA and CDR2 as SQIVND (reference sequence).

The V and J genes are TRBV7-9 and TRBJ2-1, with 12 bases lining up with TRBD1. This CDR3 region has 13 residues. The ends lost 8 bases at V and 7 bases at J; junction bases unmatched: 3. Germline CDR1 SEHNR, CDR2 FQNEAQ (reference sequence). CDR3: CASGTGGRNEQFF. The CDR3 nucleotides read TGTGCCAGCGGGACAGGGGGCAGGAATGAGCAGTTCTTC.

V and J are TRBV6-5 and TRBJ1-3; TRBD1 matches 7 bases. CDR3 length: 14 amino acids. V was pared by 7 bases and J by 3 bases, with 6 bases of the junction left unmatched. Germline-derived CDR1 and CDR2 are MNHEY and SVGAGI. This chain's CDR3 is CASTGTDSGNTIYF. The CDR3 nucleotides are TGTGCCAGCACCGGGACAGATAGTGGAAACACCATATATTTT.

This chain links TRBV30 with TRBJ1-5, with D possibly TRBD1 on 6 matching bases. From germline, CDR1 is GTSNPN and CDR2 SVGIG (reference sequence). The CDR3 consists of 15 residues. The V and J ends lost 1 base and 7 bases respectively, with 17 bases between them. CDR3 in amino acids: CAWSGAQGFTQPQHF. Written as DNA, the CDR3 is TGTGCCTGGAGTGGCGCTCAGGGGTTCACCCAGCCCCAGCATTTT.

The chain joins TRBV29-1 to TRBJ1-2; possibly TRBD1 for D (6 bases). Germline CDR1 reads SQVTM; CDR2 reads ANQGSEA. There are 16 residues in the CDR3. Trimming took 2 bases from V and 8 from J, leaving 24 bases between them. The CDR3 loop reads CSVEITSSPRGRGYTF. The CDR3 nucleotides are TGCAGCGTTGAAATCACCTCATCACCCAGGGGTCGCGGCTACACCTTC.

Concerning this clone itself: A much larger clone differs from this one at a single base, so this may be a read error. CDR3 nucleotides: TGTGCCAGCAGTGGGACTAGCGGGAACTACGAGCAGTACTTC. Translating gives CASSGTSGNYEQYF. This chain connects TRBV6-1 to TRBJ2-7, with 12 bases that match TRBD2. Germline trimming cut 4 bases from V and 3 bases from J; bases unmatched to any gene: 1. Germline-derived CDR1 and CDR2 are MNHNS and SASEGT. This CDR3 has 14 residues.

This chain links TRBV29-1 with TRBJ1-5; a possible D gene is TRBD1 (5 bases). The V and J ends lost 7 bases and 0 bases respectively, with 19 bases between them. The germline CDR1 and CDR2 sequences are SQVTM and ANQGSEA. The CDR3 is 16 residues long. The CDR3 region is CSAHDRDSNSNQPQHF. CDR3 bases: TGCAGCGCACACGACCGGGACTCTAATAGCAATCAGCCCCAGCATTTT.

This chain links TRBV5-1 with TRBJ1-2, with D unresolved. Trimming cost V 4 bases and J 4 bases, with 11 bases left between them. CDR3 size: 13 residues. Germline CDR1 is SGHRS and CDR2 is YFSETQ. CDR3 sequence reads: CASSSDAFYGYTF. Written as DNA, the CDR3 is TGCGCCAGCAGCAGCGACGCGTTCTATGGCTACACCTTC.

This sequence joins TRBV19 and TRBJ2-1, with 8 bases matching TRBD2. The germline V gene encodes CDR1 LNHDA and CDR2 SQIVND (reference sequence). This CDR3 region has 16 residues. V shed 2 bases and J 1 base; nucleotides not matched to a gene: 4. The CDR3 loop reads CASSILGGGSYNEQFF. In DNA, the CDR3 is TGTGCCAGTAGTATATTGGGCGGGGGGTCCTACAATGAGCAGTTCTTC.

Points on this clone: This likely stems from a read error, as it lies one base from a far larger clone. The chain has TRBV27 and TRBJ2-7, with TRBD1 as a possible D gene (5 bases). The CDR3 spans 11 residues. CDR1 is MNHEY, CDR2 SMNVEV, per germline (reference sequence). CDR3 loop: CANSWGDEQYF. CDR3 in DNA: TGTGCCAACAGTTGGGGCGACGAGCAGTACTTC.

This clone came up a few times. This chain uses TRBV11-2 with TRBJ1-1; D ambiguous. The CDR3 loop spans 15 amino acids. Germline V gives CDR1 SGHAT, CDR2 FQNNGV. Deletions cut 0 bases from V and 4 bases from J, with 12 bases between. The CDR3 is CASSLDGLSGTEAFF. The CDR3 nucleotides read TGTGCCAGCAGCTTAGATGGCTTGAGTGGCACTGAAGCTTTCTTT.

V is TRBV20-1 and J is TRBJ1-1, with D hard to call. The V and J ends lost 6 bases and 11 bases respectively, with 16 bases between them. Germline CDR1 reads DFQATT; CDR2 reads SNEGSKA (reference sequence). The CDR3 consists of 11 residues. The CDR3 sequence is CSAPVGYEAFF. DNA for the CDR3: TGCAGTGCCCCGGTGGGATACGAGGCTTTCTTT.

CDR3 in DNA: TGCTATAGGAGCGGGAGTTACGAGCAGTACTTC. This translates into CYRSGSYEQYF. J is TRBJ2-7 and V is TRBV20-1; 8 bases line up with TRBD2. CDR1 is DFQATT and CDR2 is SNEGSKA in the germline V gene (reference sequence). The CDR3 sequence is 11 residues long.

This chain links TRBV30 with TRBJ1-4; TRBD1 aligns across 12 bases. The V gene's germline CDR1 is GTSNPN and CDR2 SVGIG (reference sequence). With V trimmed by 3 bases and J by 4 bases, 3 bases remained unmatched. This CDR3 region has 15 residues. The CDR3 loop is CAWRGQGAINEKLFF. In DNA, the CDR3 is TGTGCCTGGAGGGGACAGGGGGCCATTAATGAAAAACTGTTTTTT.

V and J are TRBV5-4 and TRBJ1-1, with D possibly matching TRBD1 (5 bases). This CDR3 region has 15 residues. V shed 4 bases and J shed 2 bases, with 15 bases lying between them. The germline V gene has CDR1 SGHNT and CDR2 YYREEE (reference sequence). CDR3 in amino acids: CASSPSNRRNTEAFF. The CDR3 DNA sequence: TGTGCCAGCAGCCCTTCCAACAGGCGAAACACTGAAGCTTTCTTT. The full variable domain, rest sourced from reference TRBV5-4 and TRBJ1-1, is ETGVTQSPTHLIKTRGQQVTLRCSSQSGHNTVSWYQQALGQGPQFIFQYYREEENGRGNFPPRFSGLQFPNYSSELNVNALELDDSALYLCASSPSNRRNTEAFFGQGTRLTVV.

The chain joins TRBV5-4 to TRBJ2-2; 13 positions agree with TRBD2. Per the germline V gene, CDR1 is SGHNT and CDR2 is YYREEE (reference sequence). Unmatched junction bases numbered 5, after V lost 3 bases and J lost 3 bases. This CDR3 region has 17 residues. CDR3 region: CASSSGLAGSDTGELFF. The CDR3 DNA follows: TGTGCCAGCAGCTCGGGACTAGCGGGATCGGACACCGGGGAGCTGTTTTTT.

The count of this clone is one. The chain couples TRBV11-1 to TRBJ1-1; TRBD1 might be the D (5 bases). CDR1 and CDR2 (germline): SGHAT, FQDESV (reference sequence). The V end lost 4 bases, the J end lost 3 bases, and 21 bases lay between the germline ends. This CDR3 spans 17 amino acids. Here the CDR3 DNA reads TGTGCCAGCAGCTCGTCGGGGTGGGGGATAGAGGACACTGAAGCTTTCTTT. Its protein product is CASSSSGWGIEDTEAFF.

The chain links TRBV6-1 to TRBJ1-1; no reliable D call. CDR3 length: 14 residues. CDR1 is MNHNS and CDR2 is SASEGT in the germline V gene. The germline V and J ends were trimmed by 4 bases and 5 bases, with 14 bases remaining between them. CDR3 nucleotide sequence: TGTGCCAGCAGTGTCTTCCCTGGACGGACTGAAGCTTTCTTT. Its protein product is CASSVFPGRTEAFF.

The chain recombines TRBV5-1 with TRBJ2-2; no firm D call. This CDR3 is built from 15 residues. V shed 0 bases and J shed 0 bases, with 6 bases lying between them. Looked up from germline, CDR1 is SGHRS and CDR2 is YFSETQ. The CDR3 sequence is CASSLDSANTGELFF. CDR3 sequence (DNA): TGCGCCAGCAGCTTGGACAGCGCGAACACCGGGGAGCTGTTTTTT.

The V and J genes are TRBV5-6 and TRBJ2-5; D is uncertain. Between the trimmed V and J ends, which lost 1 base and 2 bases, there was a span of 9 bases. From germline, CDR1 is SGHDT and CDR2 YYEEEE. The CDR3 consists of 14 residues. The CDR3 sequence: CASSLIQTQETQYF. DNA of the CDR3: TGTGCCAGCAGCTTGATACAGACTCAAGAGACCCAGTACTTC. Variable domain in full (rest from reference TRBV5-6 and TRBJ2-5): DAGVTQSPTHLIKTRGQQVTLRCSPKSGHDTVSWYQQALGQGPQFIFQYYEEEERQRGNFPDRFSGHQFPNYSSELNVNALLLGDSALYLCASSLIQTQETQYFGPGTRLLVL.

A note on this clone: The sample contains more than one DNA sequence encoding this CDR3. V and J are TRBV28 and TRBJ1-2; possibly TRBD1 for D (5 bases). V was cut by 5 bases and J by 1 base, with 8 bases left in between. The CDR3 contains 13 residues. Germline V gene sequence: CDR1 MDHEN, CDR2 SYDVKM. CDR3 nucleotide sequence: TGTGCCAGCAGTGCGGACATTAACTATGGCTACACCTTC. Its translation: CASSADINYGYTF.